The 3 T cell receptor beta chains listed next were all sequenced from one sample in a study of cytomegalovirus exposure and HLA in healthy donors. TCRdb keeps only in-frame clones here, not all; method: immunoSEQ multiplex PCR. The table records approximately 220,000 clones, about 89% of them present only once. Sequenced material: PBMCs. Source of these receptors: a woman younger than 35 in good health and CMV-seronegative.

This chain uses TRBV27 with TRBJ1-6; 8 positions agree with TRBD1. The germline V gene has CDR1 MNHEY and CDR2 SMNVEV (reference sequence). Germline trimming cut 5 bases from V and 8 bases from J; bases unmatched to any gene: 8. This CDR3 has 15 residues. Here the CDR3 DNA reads TGTGCCAGCAGTCCAGGACAGGGCCAGTATTCACCCCTCCACTTT. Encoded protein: CASSPGQGQYSPLHF.

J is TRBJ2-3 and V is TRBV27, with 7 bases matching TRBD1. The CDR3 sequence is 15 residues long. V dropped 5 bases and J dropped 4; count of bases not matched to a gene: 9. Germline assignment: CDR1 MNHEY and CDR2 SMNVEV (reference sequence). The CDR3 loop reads CASSPWDSRPDTQYF. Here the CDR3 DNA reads TGTGCCAGCAGTCCTTGGGACAGTCGACCAGATACGCAGTATTTT.

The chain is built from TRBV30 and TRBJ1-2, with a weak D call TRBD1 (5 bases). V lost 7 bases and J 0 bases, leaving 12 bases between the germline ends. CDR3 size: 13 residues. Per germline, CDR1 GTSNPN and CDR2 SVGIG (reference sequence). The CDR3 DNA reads TGTGCCTCGTTGACAGCAACTAACTATGGCTACACCTTC. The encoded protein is CASLTATNYGYTF.